The 8 T cell receptor beta chains reported below all come from one sample, sequenced in a study of cytomegalovirus exposure and HLA in healthy donors. With 60 Vbeta and 13 Jbeta primers, the PCR was carried out. The protocol was immunoSEQ multiplex PCR, while the TCRdb copy is restricted to in-frame clones and leaves out a portion. The sample holds roughly 100,000 clones, around 75% seen once. The sample consisted of PBMCs. Receptors originate from a man aged 35 to 55 in good health and CMV-seronegative.

J is TRBJ1-6 and V is TRBV7-2, with 7 bases lining up with TRBD1. The V and J ends lost 4 bases and 9 bases, in that order; junction bases with no gene match: 18. This CDR3 comprises 18 residues. The germline gives CDR1 SGHTA, CDR2 FQGNSA. DNA for the CDR3: TGTGCCAGCAGCTCATCCCCCCCCGCCTCGACAGGGACTTCACCCCTCCACTTT. Translation: CASSSSPPASTGTSPLHF.

The V call is TRBV18, the J call TRBJ2-5, with 7 bases that match TRBD2. J lost 5 bases, V lost 5 bases, and 5 bases had no gene match. This CDR3 has 13 amino acids. Germline lookup yields CDR1 KGHSH and CDR2 LQKENI. CDR3 bases: TGTGCCAGCTCAACGGGACTAAGGGAGACCCAGTACTTC. Translated: CASSTGLRETQYF.

This sequence joins TRBV2 and TRBJ1-5; D ambiguous. This CDR3 is 14 amino acids long. The germline V and J ends were trimmed by 5 bases and 2 bases, with 10 bases remaining between them. From germline, CDR1 is SNHLY and CDR2 FYNNEI. CDR3 residues: CASSFYPGNQPQHF. CDR3 in DNA: TGTGCCAGCAGTTTTTATCCGGGCAATCAGCCCCAGCATTTT.

The chain is built from TRBV19 and TRBJ1-5, with TRBD1 matching 11 bases. The V and J ends lost 7 bases and 6 bases, in that order; junction bases with no gene match: 17. Germline values: CDR1 LNHDA, CDR2 SQIVND (reference sequence). The CDR3 is made up of 18 amino acids. CDR3 protein: CASTRTPAGQGAGQPQHF. CDR3 coding DNA: TGTGCCAGTACACGCACTCCAGCAGGACAGGGGGCGGGTCAGCCCCAGCATTTT.

The CDR3 region is CASSPHSGTGSDTQYF. In nucleotides, the CDR3 is TGTGCCAGCAGCCCGCACTCCGGGACAGGGTCAGATACGCAGTATTTT. The V call is TRBV5-5, the J call TRBJ2-3, with 9 nucleotides matching TRBD1. Per the germline V gene, CDR1 is SGHKS and CDR2 is YYEKEE (reference sequence). With V trimmed by 4 bases and J by 4 bases, 10 bases remained unmatched. CDR3 length: 16 amino acids.

This clone was seen a few times. The chain has TRBV19 and TRBJ2-1; TRBD2 aligns across 8 bases. Trimming removed 2 bases from V and 12 bases from J; junction bases left unmatched: 9. This CDR3 comprises 14 residues. Germline loops: CDR1 LNHDA, CDR2 SQIVND (reference sequence). CDR3 in DNA: TGTGCCAGTAGTATACCGGGACTAGAAATAAGGCAGTTCTTC. It is translated as CASSIPGLEIRQFF.

V is TRBV2 and J is TRBJ2-7; a possible D gene is TRBD2 (5 bases). This CDR3 is 14 amino acids long. Germline V gives CDR1 SNHLY, CDR2 FYNNEI. Trimming left V 3 bases short and J 3 bases short, with 12 bases between. This CDR3 is CASSEVREGYEQYF. The CDR3 bases are TGTGCCAGCAGTGAGGTGAGGGAAGGCTACGAGCAGTACTTC. The variable domain in full, with the rest retrieved from reference TRBV2 and TRBJ2-7, is EPEVTQTPSHQVTQMGQEVILRCVPISNHLYFYWYRQILGQKVEFLVSFYNNEISEKSEIFDDQFSVERPDGSNFTLKIRSTKLEDSAMYFCASSEVREGYEQYFGPGTRLTVT.

V gene TRBV15 combines with J gene TRBJ1-4, with 10 bases fitting TRBD1. The junction had 4 bases not matched to a gene; V was cut back by 1 base and J by 5 bases. CDR3 length equals 16 residues. CDR1 LNHNV and CDR2 YYDKDF come from the germline V gene (reference sequence). The CDR3 sequence: CATSRGRTGGNEKLFF. The CDR3 DNA reads as TGTGCCACCAGCAGAGGACGGACAGGGGGGAATGAAAAACTGTTTTTT.